The sequence of this T cell receptor beta chain was determined in a study of T cells in localized non-small cell lung cancer. With regard to this clone: The target antigen is unknown.

Study outcomes and limitations: Multi-region tumor sequencing was not done, so intratumor heterogeneity could not be excluded. Among the tissues sampled, uninvolved adjacent lung had the highest T cell clonality, above tumor. Blood T cell density predicted longer survival; adjacent-lung clonality, shorter. Paired adjacent lung recovered a median approximately 57 of the top 100 tumor clones.

V lost 2 bases, J lost 5 bases, and 12 bases lay in between. Germline CDR1 SGHTA, CDR2 FQGNSA. The CDR3 sequence is 14 residues long. Sequencing was performed with immunoSEQ multiplex PCR; in TCRdb, only in-frame clones are kept and a portion is missing. This sample carries about 74,000 clones, roughly 83% of them seen once, and the ten largest clones take approximately 1.2%. The chain links TRBV7-2 to TRBJ2-5; maybe TRBD2 (5 bases). The material sequenced was peripheral blood, taken before any cancer treatment. The TCR comes from an older female donor with stage I lung adenocarcinoma. The CDR3 reads CASSLNGEFETQYF. The CDR3 DNA reads TGTGCCAGCAGCTTAAACGGGGAGTTCGAGACCCAGTACTTC. The whole variable domain, filled in from reference TRBV7-2 and TRBJ2-5, reads GAGVSQSPSNKVTEKGKDVELRCDPISGHTALYWYRQSLGQGLEFLIYFQGNSAPDKSGLPSDRFSAERTGGSVSTLTIQRTQQEDSAVYLCASSLNGEFETQYFGPGTRLLVL.